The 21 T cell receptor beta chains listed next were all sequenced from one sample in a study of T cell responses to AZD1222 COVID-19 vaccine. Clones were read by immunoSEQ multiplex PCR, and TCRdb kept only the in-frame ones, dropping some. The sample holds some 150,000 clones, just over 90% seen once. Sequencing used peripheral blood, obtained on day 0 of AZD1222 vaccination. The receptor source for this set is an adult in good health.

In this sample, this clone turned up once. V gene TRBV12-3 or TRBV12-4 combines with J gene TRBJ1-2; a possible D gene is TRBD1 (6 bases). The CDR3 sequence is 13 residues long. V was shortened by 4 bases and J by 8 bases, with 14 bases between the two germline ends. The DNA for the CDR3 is TGTGCCAGCAGTTCCCCAGGGGTAGGAGGCTACACCTTC. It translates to CASSSPGVGGYTF.

In DNA form, the CDR3 reads TGTGCCAGCAGCCCCCGGGAAGGACAGGGTTACAATGAGCAGTTCTTC. Protein: CASSPREGQGYNEQFF. The rearrangement joins TRBV7-9 to TRBJ2-1; TRBD1 aligns across 8 bases. Trimming took 5 bases from V and 4 from J; bases not matched to a gene: 10. This CDR3 spans 16 amino acids. The germline CDR1 and CDR2 sequences are SEHNR and FQNEAQ (reference sequence).

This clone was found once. CDR3 protein: CATSDPAEPTGELFF. The CDR3 bases are TGTGCCACCAGTGACCCTGCGGAGCCCACCGGGGAGCTGTTTTTT. The chain has TRBV24-1 and TRBJ2-2; D unresolved. The V gene lost 4 bases and the J gene lost 4 bases, with 12 bases spanning the gap. Per the germline V gene, CDR1 is KGHDR and CDR2 is SFDVKD. The CDR3 contains 15 residues.

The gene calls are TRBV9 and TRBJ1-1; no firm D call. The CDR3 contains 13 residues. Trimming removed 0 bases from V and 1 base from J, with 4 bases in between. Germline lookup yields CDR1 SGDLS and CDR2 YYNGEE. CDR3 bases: TGTGCCAGCAGCGTAGCCACGAACACTGAAGCTTTCTTT. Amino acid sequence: CASSVATNTEAFF.

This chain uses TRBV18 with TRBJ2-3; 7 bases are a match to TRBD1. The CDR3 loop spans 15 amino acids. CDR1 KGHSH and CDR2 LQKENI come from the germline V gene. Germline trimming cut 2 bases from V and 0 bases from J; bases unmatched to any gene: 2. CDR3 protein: CASSPTGASTDTQYF. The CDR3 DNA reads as TGTGCCAGCTCACCAACAGGGGCTAGCACAGATACGCAGTATTTT.

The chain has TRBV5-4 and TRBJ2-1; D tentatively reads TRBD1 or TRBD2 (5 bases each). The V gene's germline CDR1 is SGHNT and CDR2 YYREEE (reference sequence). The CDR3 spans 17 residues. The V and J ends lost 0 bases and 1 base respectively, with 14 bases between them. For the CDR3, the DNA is TGTGCCAGCAGCTTGGCCGGGGTAGGGGTGTCCTACAATGAGCAGTTCTTC. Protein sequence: CASSLAGVGVSYNEQFF.

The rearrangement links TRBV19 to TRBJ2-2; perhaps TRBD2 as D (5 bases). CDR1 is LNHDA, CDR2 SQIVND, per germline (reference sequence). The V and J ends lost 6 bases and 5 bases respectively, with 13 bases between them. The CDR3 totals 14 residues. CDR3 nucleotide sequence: TGTGCCAGTAGCGACCCTAGGAGGACCGGGGAGCTGTTTTTT. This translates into CASSDPRRTGELFF.

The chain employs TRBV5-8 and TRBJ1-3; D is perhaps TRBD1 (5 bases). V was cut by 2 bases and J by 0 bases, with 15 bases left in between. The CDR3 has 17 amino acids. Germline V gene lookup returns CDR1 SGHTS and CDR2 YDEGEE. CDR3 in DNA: TGTGCCAGCAGCTTCATTATGGGGCCCCACTCTGGAAACACCATATATTTT. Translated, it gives CASSFIMGPHSGNTIYF.

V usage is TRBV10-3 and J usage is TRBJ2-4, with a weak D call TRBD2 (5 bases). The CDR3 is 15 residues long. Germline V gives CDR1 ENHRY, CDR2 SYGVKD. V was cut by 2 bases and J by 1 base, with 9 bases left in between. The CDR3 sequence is CAISEEGQAKNIQYF. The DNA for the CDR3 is TGTGCCATCAGTGAGGAGGGTCAGGCCAAAAACATTCAGTACTTC.

Written as DNA, the CDR3 is TGCAGCGTCTCGACAGGGGGCTACACTGAAGCTTTCTTT. This codes for CSVSTGGYTEAFF. The rearrangement links TRBV29-1 to TRBJ1-1; TRBD1 matches 10 bases. CDR3 length equals 13 residues. Unmatched junction bases numbered 4, after V lost 6 bases and J lost 3 bases. Looked up from germline, CDR1 is SQVTM and CDR2 is ANQGSEA.

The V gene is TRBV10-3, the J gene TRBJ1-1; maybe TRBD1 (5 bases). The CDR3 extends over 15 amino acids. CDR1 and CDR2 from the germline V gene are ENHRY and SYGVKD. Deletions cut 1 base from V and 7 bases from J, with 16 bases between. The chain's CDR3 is CAISEWGGTRGEAFF. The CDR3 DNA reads TGTGCCATCAGTGAGTGGGGGGGGACCCGGGGTGAAGCTTTCTTT.

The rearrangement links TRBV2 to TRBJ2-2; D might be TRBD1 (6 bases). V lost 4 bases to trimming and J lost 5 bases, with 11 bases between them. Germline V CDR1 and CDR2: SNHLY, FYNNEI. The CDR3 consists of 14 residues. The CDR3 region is CASSVRQGTGELFF. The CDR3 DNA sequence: TGTGCCAGCAGTGTGCGGCAGGGGACCGGGGAGCTGTTTTTT.

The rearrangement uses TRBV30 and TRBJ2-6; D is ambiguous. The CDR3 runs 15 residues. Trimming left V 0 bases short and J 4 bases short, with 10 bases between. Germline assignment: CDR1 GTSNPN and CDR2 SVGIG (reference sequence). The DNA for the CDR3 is TGTGCCTGGAGTGTAGGGCAGACGGGGGCCAACGTCCTGACTTTC. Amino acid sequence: CAWSVGQTGANVLTF.

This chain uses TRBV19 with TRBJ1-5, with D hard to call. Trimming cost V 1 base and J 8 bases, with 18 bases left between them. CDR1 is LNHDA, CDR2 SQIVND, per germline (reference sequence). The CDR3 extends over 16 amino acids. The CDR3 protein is CASSIGRSRVVKPQHF. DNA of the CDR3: TGTGCCAGTAGTATAGGCCGGTCCCGAGTAGTAAAGCCCCAGCATTTT.

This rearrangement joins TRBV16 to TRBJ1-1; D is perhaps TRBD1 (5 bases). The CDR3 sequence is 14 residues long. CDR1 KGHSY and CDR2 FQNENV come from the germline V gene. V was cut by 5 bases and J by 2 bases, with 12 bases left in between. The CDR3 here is CASSFLGGNTEAFF. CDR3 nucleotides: TGTGCCAGCAGCTTTCTGGGGGGTAACACTGAAGCTTTCTTT.

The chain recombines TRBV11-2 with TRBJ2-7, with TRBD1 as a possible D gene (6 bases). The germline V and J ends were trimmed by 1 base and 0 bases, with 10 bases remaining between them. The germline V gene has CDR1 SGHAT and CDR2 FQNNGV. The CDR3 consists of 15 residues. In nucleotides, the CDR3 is TGTGCCAGCAGCTTAGGCAGGGGAACCTCCTACGAGCAGTACTTC. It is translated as CASSLGRGTSYEQYF.

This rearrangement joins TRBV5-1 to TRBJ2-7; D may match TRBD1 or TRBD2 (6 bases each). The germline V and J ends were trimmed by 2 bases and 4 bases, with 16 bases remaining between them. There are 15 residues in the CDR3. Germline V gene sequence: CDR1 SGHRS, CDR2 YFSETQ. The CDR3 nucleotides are TGCGCCAGCAGCTTCGGAGGGGGATGGGGTTACGAGCAGTACTTC. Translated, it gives CASSFGGGWGYEQYF.

The CDR3 protein is CSATRMAQYF. The CDR3 DNA is TGCAGTGCTACTCGCATGGCGCAGTATTTT. J is TRBJ2-3 and V is TRBV20-1, with D unclear. This CDR3 comprises 10 residues. Per germline, CDR1 DFQATT and CDR2 SNEGSKA (reference sequence). V lost 4 bases to trimming and J lost 10 bases, with 9 bases between them.

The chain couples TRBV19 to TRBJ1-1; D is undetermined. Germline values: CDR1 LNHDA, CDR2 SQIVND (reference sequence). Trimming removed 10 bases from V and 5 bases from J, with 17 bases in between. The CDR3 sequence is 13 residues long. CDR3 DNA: TGTGCCACCCTTGGAGGGTTGGGAACTGAAGCTTTCTTT. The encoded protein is CATLGGLGTEAFF.

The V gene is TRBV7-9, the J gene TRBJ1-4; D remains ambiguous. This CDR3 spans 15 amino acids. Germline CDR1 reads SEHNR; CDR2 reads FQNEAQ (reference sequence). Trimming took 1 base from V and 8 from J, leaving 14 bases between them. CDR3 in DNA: TGTGCCAGCAGCTTAGAGGCCCCGCGGGAGGAAAAACTGTTTTTT. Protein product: CASSLEAPREEKLFF.

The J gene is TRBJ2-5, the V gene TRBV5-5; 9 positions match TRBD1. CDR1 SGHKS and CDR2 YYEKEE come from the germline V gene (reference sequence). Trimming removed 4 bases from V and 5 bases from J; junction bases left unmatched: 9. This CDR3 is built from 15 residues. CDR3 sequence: CASSIGQGLGETQYF. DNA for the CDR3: TGTGCCAGCAGCATAGGACAGGGGCTGGGTGAGACCCAGTACTTC.